This TCR beta chain was obtained from a study of response to subunit inactivated influenza vaccine. TCRdb called the RT-PCR reads again in MiXCR, with one record for every CDR3 protein. The sample shows a few hundred thousand distinct CDR3 sequences, 11% of them seen only once. The V gene end was trimmed by 6 bases and the J gene end by 7 bases; junction bases not matched to a gene: 12. The CDR3 runs to 14 residues. Germline CDR1 SQVTM, CDR2 ANQGSEA. The sample was also linked to a second study, of T cells expressing NK-cell markers. From that paper: UMI-tagged 5'RACE template switching yielded the TCR beta cDNA. Most of the eight sequenced donors were HCMV-seropositive; one was seronegative. About six donors showed dominant NKG2C+ clonotypes comprising about 1.0-7.5% of their CD8+ T cells. Leadership of the CD3+CD56-NKG2C+ fraction also belonged to these clonotypes in a few donors.

The source material was PBMCs from blood, sampled on the day of vaccination. The clonotype was recovered from a man between 50 and 59 years old who received an inactivated influenza vaccine. V is TRBV29-1 and J is TRBJ2-1, with 7 bases identical to TRBD1. The CDR3 sequence is CSVANPDRMNEQFF. The CDR3, as DNA: TGCAGCGTCGCAAACCCGGACAGGATGAATGAGCAGTTCTTC.